The 25 T cell receptor beta chains below all came from one sample that was sequenced in a study of T cells in Graves' hyperthyroidism and ophthalmopathy. The investigators amplified TCR beta CDR3 regions from RNA transcripts. HTBI primers were employed in a first-round RT-PCR of the TCR CDR3. TCRdb redid the calling of the multiplex PCR reads with MiXCR, one entry per CDR3 protein. The table has fewer than 500,000 distinct CDR3 sequences, 14% to 15% seen once; the top ten hold about 13%. Sequenced sample: blood. The receptors originated from a young man with Graves' ophthalmopathy.

The J gene is TRBJ2-2, the V gene TRBV6-1; no definite D call. CDR3 length: 15 amino acids. Germline CDR1 reads MNHNS; CDR2 reads SASEGT. With 3 bases removed from V and 5 bases from J, the gap between germline ends came to 13 bases. The CDR3 protein is CASSESWLVTGELFF. For the CDR3, the DNA is TGTGCCAGCAGTGAGTCCTGGTTAGTAACCGGGGAGCTGTTTTTT.

This clonotype was counted only a few times. This chain uses TRBV19 with TRBJ1-5; no definite D call. This CDR3 region has 13 residues. Germline CDR1 LNHDA, CDR2 SQIVND (reference sequence). V was clipped by 7 bases and J by 3 bases, with 10 bases between them. Written as DNA, the CDR3 is TGTGCCAGTATTGGAGGGAACAATCAGCCCCAGCATTTT. It translates to CASIGGNNQPQHF.

The J gene is TRBJ2-7, the V gene TRBV19; TRBD1 matches 7 bases. CDR1 and CDR2 from the germline V gene are LNHDA and SQIVND (reference sequence). The CDR3 is 15 residues long. V lost 4 bases and J lost 3; bases outside the gene matches: 9. CDR3 DNA sequence: TGTGCCAGTAGTAGCTCCTCATACAGGGGCTACGAGCAGTACTTC. This translates into CASSSSSYRGYEQYF.

This clonotype was picked up many times. The genes are TRBV6-1 and TRBJ2-1, with D uncertain. Trimming took 4 bases from V and 6 from J, leaving 16 bases between them. CDR1 is MNHNS and CDR2 is SASEGT in the germline V gene. The CDR3 runs 15 residues. CDR3 coding DNA: TGTGCCAGCAGTGTATACTGGGAAGGTATCAATGAGCAGTTCTTC. Its translation is CASSVYWEGINEQFF.

Remarks on this clonotype: Given a much more abundant clone one base away, this may be a read error. The chain is built from TRBV12-3 or TRBV12-4 and TRBJ2-7; unclear D gene. The ends were cut back, 6 bases at V and 7 bases at J, with 13 bases in the middle. The CDR3 length is 12 residues. CDR3 nucleotide sequence: TGTGCCAGCAGCCTGGGAATTGTTGAGCAGTACTTC. Translation gives CASSLGIVEQYF.

This clonotype occurred many times. The chain couples TRBV5-1 to TRBJ2-7, with 7 bases that match TRBD1. J gave up 2 bases and V 4 bases, and 9 bases lay outside the gene matches. Per germline, CDR1 SGHRS and CDR2 YFSETQ. This CDR3 contains 15 residues. The CDR3 nucleotides are TGCGCCAGCAGCAGAAACAGGGGAGTCGCCTACGAGCAGTACTTC. Protein product: CASSRNRGVAYEQYF.

The chain has TRBV19 and TRBJ1-5; unclear D gene. CDR3 size: 15 residues. Germline CDR1 reads LNHDA; CDR2 reads SQIVND (reference sequence). The V end was cut by 7 bases, the J end by 2 bases, with 15 bases between. DNA of the CDR3: TGTGCCAGTAACCCGCCCGCCCGGGGCAATCAGCCCCAGCATTTT. It translates to CASNPPARGNQPQHF.

Only a few counts were recorded for this clonotype. The chain links TRBV6-2 or TRBV6-3 to TRBJ1-3; D is unclear. This CDR3 has 14 amino acids. CDR1 and CDR2 (germline): MNHEY, SVGEGT. V gave up 0 bases and J gave up 4 bases, with 7 bases separating them. CDR3 loop: CASSYSKEGNTIYF. CDR3 DNA: TGTGCCAGCAGTTACTCGAAAGAAGGAAACACCATATATTTT.

The chain carries TRBV6-4 and TRBJ2-6; a weak D match, TRBD1 (6 bases). Trimming left V 0 bases short and J 4 bases short, with 10 bases between. Germline loops: CDR1 MRHNA, CDR2 SNTAGT. The CDR3 loop spans 16 amino acids. The CDR3 protein is CASSDSPGAGANVLTF. The CDR3 region has the DNA TGTGCCAGCAGTGACTCTCCAGGGGCAGGGGCCAACGTCCTGACTTTC.

This clonotype was seen ten or more times. The chain joins TRBV2 to TRBJ2-1; possible D gene TRBD2, 6 bases. Germline-derived CDR1 and CDR2 are SNHLY and FYNNEI. The CDR3 sequence is 13 residues long. In nucleotides, the CDR3 is TGTGCGGAAGGCGGTGGGGGGTGGGATGAGCAGTTCTTC. This gives the protein CAEGGGGWDEQFF.

There are many counts of this clonotype. This sequence joins TRBV6-1 and TRBJ2-3; 7 bases align to TRBD1. This CDR3 is built from 14 residues. CDR1 and CDR2 from the germline V gene are MNHNS and SASEGT. Unmatched junction bases numbered 6, after V lost 7 bases and J lost 2 bases. CDR3 coding DNA: TGTGCCAGCACTATGGGACAGTACACAGATACGCAGTATTTT. This codes for CASTMGQYTDTQYF.

The V gene is TRBV5-1, the J gene TRBJ1-1; D unclear. The CDR3 length is 13 residues. CDR1 SGHRS and CDR2 YFSETQ come from the germline V gene. Trimming pared 0 bases from V and 10 bases from J, leaving 13 bases between. CDR3: CASSLDLGISAFF. The CDR3 DNA reads as TGCGCCAGCAGCTTGGATCTGGGGATCTCAGCTTTCTTT.

This clonotype has a count of ten or more. The genes are TRBV6-6 and TRBJ2-3; D is unresolved. The ends were cut back, 0 bases at V and 5 bases at J, with 12 bases in the middle. The CDR3 spans 15 residues. Germline CDR1 reads MNHNY; CDR2 reads SVGAGI (reference sequence). Here the CDR3 reads CASSYSGKLEDTQYF. DNA for the CDR3: TGTGCCAGCAGTTACTCGGGGAAGTTGGAAGATACGCAGTATTTT.

This clonotype was seen at least ten times. The V gene is TRBV28, the J gene TRBJ1-1; D call uncertain. This CDR3 contains 14 residues. With 7 bases removed from V and 11 bases from J, the gap between germline ends came to 23 bases. CDR1 is MDHEN, CDR2 SYDVKM, per germline. For the CDR3, the DNA is TGTGCCAGCACCGCCGTTGGGCCAATGGCACCTGCTTTCTTT. Amino acid sequence: CASTAVGPMAPAFF.

In its sample, this clonotype was seen many times. The chain employs TRBV2 and TRBJ1-3; 7 nucleotides match TRBD1. V dropped 1 base and J dropped 4; count of bases not matched to a gene: 1. Germline V gives CDR1 SNHLY, CDR2 FYNNEI. The CDR3 has 14 residues. The CDR3 is CASSEEQGGNTIYF. CDR3 sequence (DNA): TGTGCCAGCAGTGAAGAACAGGGGGGAAACACCATATATTTT. Full variable domain (missing parts from reference TRBV2 and TRBJ1-3): EPEVTQTPSHQVTQMGQEVILRCVPISNHLYFYWYRQILGQKVEFLVSFYNNEISEKSEIFDDQFSVERPDGSNFTLKIRSTKLEDSAMYFCASSEEQGGNTIYFGEGSWLTVV.

This clonotype was detected only a few times. This chain joins TRBV2 and TRBJ2-2; 7 nucleotides align to TRBD2. V shed 9 bases, J shed 4 bases, and the junction held 2 bases outside the gene matches. Looked up from germline, CDR1 is SNHLY and CDR2 is FYNNEI. The CDR3 loop spans 12 amino acids. The CDR3 region has the DNA TGTGCCAGGGGAGGGGTCACCGGGGAGCTGTTTTTT. It translates to CARGGVTGELFF. Drawing the rest from reference TRBV2 and TRBJ2-2, the complete variable domain is EPEVTQTPSHQVTQMGQEVILRCVPISNHLYFYWYRQILGQKVEFLVSFYNNEISEKSEIFDDQFSVERPDGSNFTLKIRSTKLEDSAMYFCARGGVTGELFFGEGSRLTVL.

As concerns this clonotype: One junction end disagrees with the germline gene, perhaps due to a read error. Here the CDR3 reads CASSFSATANYDYTF. The CDR3 DNA sequence: TGTGCCAGCAGCTTCTCGGCTACAGCTAACTATGACTACACCTTC. V gene TRBV7-8 combines with J gene TRBJ1-2; the D is unclear. The CDR3 contains 15 residues. Germline values: CDR1 SGHVS, CDR2 FQNEAQ.

At least ten counts were recorded for this clonotype. V gene TRBV11-2 combines with J gene TRBJ2-2; D may be TRBD2 (6 bases). This CDR3 has 15 residues. The germline CDR1 and CDR2 sequences are SGHAT and FQNNGV. Trimming removed 3 bases at V and 1 base at J, with 9 bases between. The CDR3 region has the DNA TGTGCCAGCAGCTTTAGCGGATTGAACACCGGGGAGCTGTTTTTT. It is translated as CASSFSGLNTGELFF.

This clonotype was observed a handful of times. The chain links TRBV18 to TRBJ2-5; 13 nucleotides match TRBD2. Germline V gives CDR1 KGHSH, CDR2 LQKENI. The CDR3 contains 16 residues. Trimming removed 0 bases from V and 5 bases from J; junction bases left unmatched: 3. CDR3 sequence: CASSPPGLAGSETQYF. Here the CDR3 DNA reads TGTGCCAGCTCACCACCGGGACTAGCGGGGTCGGAGACCCAGTACTTC.

This clonotype was picked up many times. V usage is TRBV20-1 and J usage is TRBJ1-2; TRBD1 matches at 9 bases. Germline CDR1 DFQATT, CDR2 SNEGSKA (reference sequence). V dropped 4 bases and J dropped 1; count of bases not matched to a gene: 7. CDR3 size: 15 residues. The CDR3 coding sequence is TGCAGTGCTAAGCCGGTGGGACAGGGTAACTATGGCTACACCTTC. As protein: CSAKPVGQGNYGYTF.

This clonotype was counted only a few times. The chain recombines TRBV20-1 with TRBJ2-1, with 9 bases lining up with TRBD2. After removal of 3 bases from V and 0 bases from J, the junction contained 9 bases not matched to a gene. CDR3 size: 17 residues. Germline V gives CDR1 DFQATT, CDR2 SNEGSKA (reference sequence). The CDR3 loop is CSASPTSGHSSYNEQFF. The CDR3 DNA follows: TGCAGTGCTAGCCCTACTAGCGGGCATAGCTCCTACAATGAGCAGTTCTTC.

The gene calls are TRBV11-2 and TRBJ2-7; 9 nucleotides line up with TRBD2. Germline CDR1 reads SGHAT; CDR2 reads FQNNGV. This CDR3 is 15 amino acids long. Trimming removed 4 bases from V and 1 base from J; junction bases left unmatched: 5. The CDR3 bases are TGTGCCAGCAGCTCGTTAGCGGGAGTTTCCTACGAGCAGTACTTC. This translates into CASSSLAGVSYEQYF.

This clonotype was seen many times. The chain is built from TRBV13 and TRBJ2-1, with a tentative D call TRBD2 (7 bases). Germline lookup yields CDR1 PRHDT and CDR2 FYEKMQ (reference sequence). V shed 4 bases and J shed 7 bases, with 17 bases lying between them. This CDR3 comprises 15 residues. CDR3 residues: CASSSGGLEDNEQFF. The CDR3 DNA sequence: TGTGCCAGCAGCTCCGGGGGGCTGGAGGATAATGAGCAGTTCTTC.

V is TRBV4-2 and J is TRBJ2-3; 10 bases are a match to TRBD1. Germline CDR1 and CDR2: LGHNA and YNFKEQ. The junction had 10 bases not matched to a gene; V was cut back by 6 bases and J by 4 bases. The CDR3 spans 16 residues. The CDR3 reads CASSPQGQGDPDTQYF. CDR3 in DNA: TGTGCCAGCAGTCCCCAAGGACAGGGGGACCCAGATACGCAGTATTTT.

This clonotype was observed a handful of times. V usage is TRBV5-8 and J usage is TRBJ2-7; the D call may be TRBD1 or TRBD2 (5 bases each). The ends were cut back, 8 bases at V and 6 bases at J, with 18 bases in the middle. From germline, CDR1 is SGHTS and CDR2 YDEGEE. The CDR3 is 13 amino acids. The CDR3 reads CARFEYNGAEQYF. The CDR3 DNA is TGTGCCAGGTTCGAGTATAACGGGGCCGAGCAGTACTTC.